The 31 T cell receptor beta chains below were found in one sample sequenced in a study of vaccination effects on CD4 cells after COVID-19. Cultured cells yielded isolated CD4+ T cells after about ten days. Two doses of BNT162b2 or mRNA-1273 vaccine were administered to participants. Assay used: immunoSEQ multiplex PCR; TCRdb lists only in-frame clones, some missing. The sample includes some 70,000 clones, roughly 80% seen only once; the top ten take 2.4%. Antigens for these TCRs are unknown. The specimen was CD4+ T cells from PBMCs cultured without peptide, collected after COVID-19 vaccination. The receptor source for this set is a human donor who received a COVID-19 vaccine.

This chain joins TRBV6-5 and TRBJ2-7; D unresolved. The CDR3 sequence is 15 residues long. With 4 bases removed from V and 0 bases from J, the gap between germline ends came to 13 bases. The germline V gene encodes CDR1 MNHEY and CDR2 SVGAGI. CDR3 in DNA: TGTGCCAGCAGTTTGGGAAGGGCCAGCTCCTACGAGCAGTACGTC. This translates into CASSLGRASSYEQYV.

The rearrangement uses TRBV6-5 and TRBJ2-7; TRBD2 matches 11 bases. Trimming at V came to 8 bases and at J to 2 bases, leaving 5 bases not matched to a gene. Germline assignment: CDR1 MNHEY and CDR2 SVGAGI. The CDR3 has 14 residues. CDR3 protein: CASSIAGGPYEQYV. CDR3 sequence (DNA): TGTGCCAGCTCTATAGCGGGGGGGCCCTACGAGCAGTACGTC.

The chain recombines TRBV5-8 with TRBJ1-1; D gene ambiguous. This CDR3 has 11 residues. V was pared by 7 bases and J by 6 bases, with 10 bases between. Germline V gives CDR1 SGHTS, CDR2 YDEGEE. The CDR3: CASPENSEAFF. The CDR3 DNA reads TGTGCCAGCCCAGAAAACTCTGAAGCTTTCTTT.

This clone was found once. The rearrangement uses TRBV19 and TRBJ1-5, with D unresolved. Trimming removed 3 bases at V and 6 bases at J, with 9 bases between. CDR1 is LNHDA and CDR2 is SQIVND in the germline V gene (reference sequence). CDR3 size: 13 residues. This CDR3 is CASSIGGSQPQHF. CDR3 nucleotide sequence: TGTGCCAGTAGTATTGGTGGCAGTCAGCCCCAGCATTTT.

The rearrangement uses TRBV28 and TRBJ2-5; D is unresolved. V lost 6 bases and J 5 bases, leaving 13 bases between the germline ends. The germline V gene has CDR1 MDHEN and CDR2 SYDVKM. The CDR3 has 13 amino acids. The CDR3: CASSPRPRETQYF. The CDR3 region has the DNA TGTGCCAGCAGCCCACGACCGAGGGAGACCCAGTACTTC.

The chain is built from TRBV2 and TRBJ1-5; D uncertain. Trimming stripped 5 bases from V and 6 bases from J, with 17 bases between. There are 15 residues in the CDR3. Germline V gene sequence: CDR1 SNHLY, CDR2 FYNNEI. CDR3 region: CASSLQNNPSQPQHF. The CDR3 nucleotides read TGTGCCAGCAGTTTACAAAACAACCCAAGTCAGCCCCAGCATTTT.

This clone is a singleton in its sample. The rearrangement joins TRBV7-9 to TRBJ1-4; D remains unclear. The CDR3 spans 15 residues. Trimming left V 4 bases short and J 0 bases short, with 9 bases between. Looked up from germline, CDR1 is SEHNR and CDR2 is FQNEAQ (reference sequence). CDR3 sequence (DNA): TGTGCCAGCAGCTCCCGGGCGACAACTAATGAAAAACTGTTTTTT. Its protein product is CASSSRATTNEKLFF.

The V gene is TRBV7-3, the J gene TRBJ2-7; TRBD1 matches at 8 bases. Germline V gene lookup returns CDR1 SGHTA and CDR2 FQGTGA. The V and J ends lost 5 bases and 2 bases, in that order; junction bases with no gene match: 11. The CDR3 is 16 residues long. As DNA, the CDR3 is TGTGCCAGCAGCCCGGGACAGGTTAGACAGACCTACGAGCAGTACGTC. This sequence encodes CASSPGQVRQTYEQYV.

CDR3 sequence: CASSVEGHGGVYGYTF. The CDR3 bases are TGTGCCAGCAGCGTAGAGGGACATGGGGGGGTCTATGGCTACACCTTC. V and J are TRBV9 and TRBJ1-2, with a weak D call TRBD1 (6 bases). This CDR3 region has 16 residues. Trimming shortened V by 0 bases and J by 4 bases, and 16 bases separated the two germline ends. The germline V gene has CDR1 SGDLS and CDR2 YYNGEE.

Here the CDR3 reads CASSLGLDRNYGYTF. CDR3 DNA sequence: TGTGCCAGCAGCTTGGGGTTGGACAGGAACTATGGCTACACCTTC. The rearrangement links TRBV5-4 to TRBJ1-2; 7 bases are a match to TRBD1. Germline lookup yields CDR1 SGHNT and CDR2 YYREEE (reference sequence). After removal of 0 bases from V and 2 bases from J, the junction contained 4 bases not matched to a gene. The CDR3 spans 15 residues.

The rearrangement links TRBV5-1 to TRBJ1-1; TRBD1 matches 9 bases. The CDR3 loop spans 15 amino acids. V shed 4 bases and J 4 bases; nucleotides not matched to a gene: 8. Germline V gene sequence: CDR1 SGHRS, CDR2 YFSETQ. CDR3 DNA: TGCGCCAGCAGCCTCTCGACAGGGGGTCGCACTGAAGCTTTCTTT. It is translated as CASSLSTGGRTEAFF.

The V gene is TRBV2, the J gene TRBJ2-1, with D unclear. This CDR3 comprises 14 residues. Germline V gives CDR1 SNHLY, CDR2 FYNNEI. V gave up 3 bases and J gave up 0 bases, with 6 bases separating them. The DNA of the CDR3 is TGTGCCAGCAGTGACCGCGGCTCCTACAATGAGCAGTTCTTC. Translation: CASSDRGSYNEQFF.

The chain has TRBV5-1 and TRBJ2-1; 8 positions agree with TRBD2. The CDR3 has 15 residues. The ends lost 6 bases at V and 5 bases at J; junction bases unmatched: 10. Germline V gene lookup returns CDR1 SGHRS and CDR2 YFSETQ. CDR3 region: CASTFVAGSNNEQFF. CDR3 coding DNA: TGCGCCAGCACCTTTGTAGCGGGGAGCAACAATGAGCAGTTCTTC.

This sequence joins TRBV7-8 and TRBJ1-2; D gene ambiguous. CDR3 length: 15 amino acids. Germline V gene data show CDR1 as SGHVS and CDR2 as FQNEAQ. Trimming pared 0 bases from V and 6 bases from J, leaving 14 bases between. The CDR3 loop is CASSLANSPTNGYTF. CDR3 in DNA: TGTGCCAGCAGCTTAGCGAACAGCCCGACGAATGGCTACACCTTC. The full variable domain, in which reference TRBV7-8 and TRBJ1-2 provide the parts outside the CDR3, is GAGVSQSPRYKVAKRGQDVALRCDPISGHVSLFWYQQALGQGPEFLTYFQNEAQLDKSGLPSDRFFAERPEGSVSTLKIQRTQQEDSAVYLCASSLANSPTNGYTFGSGTRLTVV.

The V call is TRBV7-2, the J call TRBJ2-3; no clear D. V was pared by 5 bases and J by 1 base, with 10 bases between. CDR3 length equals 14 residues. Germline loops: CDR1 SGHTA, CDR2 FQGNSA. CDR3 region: CASSHRFGTDTQYF. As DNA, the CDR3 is TGTGCCAGCAGCCACCGGTTCGGCACAGATACGCAGTATTTT.

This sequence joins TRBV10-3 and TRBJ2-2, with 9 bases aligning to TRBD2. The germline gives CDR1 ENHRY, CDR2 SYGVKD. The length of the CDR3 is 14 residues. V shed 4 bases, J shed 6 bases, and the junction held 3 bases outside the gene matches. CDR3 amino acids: CAISVGGGAGELFF. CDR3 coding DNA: TGTGCCATCAGTGTTGGCGGGGGGGCCGGGGAGCTGTTTTTT.

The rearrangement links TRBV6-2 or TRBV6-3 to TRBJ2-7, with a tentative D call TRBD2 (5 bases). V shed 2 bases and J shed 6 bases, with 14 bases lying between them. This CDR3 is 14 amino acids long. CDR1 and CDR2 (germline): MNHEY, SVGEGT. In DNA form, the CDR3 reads TGTGCCAGCAGTTACGGGGAACCGAGGGTCGAGCAGTACGTC. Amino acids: CASSYGEPRVEQYV.

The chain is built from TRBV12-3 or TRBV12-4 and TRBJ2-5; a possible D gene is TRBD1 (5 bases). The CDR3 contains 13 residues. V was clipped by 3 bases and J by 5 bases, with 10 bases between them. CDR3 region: CASSLQGAETQYF. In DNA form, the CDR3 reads TGTGCCAGCAGTTTGCAGGGTGCGGAGACCCAGTACTTC.

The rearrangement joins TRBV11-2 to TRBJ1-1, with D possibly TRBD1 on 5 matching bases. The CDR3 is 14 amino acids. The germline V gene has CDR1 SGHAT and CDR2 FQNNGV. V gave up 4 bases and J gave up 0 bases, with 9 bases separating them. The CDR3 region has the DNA TGTGCCAGCAGCTCGGACATTCTGAACACTGAAGCTTTCTTT. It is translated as CASSSDILNTEAFF.

CDR3 sequence: CASSQGGVSPLHF. The CDR3 coding sequence is TGTGCCAGCAGCCAAGGTGGGGTGTCACCCCTCCACTTT. The rearrangement uses TRBV3-1 (or the pseudogene TRBV3-2) and TRBJ1-6, with unresolved D. Germline V gene sequence: CDR1 LGHDT, CDR2 YNNKEL (reference sequence). Trimming shortened V by 1 base and J by 10 bases, and 8 bases separated the two germline ends. The CDR3 extends over 13 amino acids.

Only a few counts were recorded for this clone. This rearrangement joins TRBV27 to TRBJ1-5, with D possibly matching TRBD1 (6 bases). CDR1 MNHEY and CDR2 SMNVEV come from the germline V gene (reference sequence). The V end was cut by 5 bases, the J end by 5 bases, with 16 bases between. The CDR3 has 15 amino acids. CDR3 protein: CASSLKPDSDQPQHF. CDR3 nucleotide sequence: TGTGCCAGCAGTCTAAAACCGGACAGTGATCAGCCCCAGCATTTT.

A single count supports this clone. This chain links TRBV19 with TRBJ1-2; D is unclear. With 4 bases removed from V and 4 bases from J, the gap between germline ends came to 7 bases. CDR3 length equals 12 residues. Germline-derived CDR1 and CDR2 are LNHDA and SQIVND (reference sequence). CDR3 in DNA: TGTGCCAGTAGTAGAGACTTCTATGGCTACACCTTC. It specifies CASSRDFYGYTF.

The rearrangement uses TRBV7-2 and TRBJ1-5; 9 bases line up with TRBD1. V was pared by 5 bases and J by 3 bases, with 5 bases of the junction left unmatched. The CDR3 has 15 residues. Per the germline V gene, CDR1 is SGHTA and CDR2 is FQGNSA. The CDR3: CASSTGQGPNQPQHF. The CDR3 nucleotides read TGTGCCAGCAGCACGGGACAGGGTCCCAATCAGCCCCAGCATTTT. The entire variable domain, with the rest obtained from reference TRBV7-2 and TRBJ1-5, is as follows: GAGVSQSPSNKVTEKGKDVELRCDPISGHTALYWYRQSLGQGLEFLIYFQGNSAPDKSGLPSDRFSAERTGGSVSTLTIQRTQQEDSAVYLCASSTGQGPNQPQHFGDGTRLSIL.

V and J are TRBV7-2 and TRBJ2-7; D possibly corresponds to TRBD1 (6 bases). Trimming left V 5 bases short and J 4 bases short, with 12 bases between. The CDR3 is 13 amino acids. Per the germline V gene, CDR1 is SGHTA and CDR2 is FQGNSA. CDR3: CASSTFRGYEQYV. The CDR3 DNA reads TGTGCCAGCAGCACCTTCAGGGGTTACGAGCAGTACGTC.

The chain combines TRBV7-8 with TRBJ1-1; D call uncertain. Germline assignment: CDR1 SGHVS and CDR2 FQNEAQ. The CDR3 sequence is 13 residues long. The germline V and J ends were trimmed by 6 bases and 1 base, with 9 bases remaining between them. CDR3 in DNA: TGTGCCAGCAGAGGGCTTACGAACACTGAAGCTTTCTTT. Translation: CASRGLTNTEAFF.

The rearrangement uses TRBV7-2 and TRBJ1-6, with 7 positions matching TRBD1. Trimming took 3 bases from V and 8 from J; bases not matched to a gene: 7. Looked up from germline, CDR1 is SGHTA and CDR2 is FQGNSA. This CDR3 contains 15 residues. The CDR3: CASSLRTGGYSPLHF. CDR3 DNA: TGTGCCAGCAGCTTGCGGACAGGAGGCTATTCACCCCTCCACTTT.

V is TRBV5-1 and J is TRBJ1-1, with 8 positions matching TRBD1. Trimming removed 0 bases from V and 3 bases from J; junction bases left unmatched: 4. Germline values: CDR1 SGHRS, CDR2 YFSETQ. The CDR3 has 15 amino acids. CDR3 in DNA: TGCGCCAGCAGCTTGGTGACAGGGGTTCACACTGAAGCTTTCTTT. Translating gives CASSLVTGVHTEAFF.

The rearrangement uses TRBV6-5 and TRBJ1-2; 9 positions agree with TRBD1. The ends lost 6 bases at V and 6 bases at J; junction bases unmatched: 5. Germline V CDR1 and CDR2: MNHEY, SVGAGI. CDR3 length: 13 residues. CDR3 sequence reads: CASRYRGRDGYTF. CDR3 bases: TGTGCCAGCAGGTACAGGGGGCGGGATGGCTACACCTTC.

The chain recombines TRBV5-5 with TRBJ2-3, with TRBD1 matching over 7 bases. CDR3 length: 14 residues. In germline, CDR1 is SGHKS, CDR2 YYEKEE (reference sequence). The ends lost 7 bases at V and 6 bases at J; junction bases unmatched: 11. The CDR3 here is CASFLGQPRDTQYF. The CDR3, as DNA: TGTGCCAGCTTTTTGGGACAGCCAAGGGATACGCAGTATTTT.

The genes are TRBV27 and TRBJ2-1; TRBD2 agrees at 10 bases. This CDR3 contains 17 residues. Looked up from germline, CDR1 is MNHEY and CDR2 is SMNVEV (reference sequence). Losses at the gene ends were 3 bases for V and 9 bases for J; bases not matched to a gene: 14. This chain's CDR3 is CASSFLSGGASRVEQFF. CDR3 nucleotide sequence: TGTGCCAGCAGTTTTCTGAGCGGGGGGGCCTCGAGGGTTGAGCAGTTCTTC.

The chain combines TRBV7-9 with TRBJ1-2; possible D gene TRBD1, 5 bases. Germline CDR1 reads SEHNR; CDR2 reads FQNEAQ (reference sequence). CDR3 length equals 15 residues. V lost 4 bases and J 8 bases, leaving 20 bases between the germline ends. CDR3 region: CASSSTGTPSKGYTF. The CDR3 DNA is TGTGCCAGCAGCTCGACCGGGACGCCGTCGAAAGGCTACACCTTC.